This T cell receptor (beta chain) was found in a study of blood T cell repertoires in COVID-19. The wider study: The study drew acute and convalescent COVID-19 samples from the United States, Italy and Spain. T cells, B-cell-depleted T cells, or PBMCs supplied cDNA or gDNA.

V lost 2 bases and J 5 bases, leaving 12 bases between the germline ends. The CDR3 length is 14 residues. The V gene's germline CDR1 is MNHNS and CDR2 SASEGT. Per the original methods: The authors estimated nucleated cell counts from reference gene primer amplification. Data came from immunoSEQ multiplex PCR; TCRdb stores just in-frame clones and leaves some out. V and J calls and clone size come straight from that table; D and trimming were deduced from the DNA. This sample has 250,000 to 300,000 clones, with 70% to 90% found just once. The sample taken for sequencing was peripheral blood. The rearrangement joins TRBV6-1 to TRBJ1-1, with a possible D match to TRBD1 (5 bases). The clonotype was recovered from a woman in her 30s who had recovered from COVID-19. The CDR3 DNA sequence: TGTGCCAGCAGTGAACTGGGGGGACGGACTGAAGCTTTCTTT. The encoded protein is CASSELGGRTEAFF.